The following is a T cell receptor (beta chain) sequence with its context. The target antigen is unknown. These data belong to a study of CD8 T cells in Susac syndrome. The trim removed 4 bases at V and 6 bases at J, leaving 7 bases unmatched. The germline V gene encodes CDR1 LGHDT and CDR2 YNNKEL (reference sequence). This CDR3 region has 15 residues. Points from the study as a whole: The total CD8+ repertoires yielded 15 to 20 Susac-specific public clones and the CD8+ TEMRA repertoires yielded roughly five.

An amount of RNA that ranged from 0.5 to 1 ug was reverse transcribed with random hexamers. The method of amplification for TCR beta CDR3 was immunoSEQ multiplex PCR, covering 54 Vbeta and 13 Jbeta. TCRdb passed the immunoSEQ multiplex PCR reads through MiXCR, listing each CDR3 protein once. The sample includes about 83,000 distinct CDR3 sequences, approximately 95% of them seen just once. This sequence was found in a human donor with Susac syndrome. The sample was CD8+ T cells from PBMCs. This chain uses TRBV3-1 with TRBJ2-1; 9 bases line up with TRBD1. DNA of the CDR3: TGTGCCAGCAGCCCCCGGGACAGGGCGGGCAATGAGCAGTTCTTC. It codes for CASSPRDRAGNEQFF.